A selection of T cell receptor beta chains follows, all from one sample in a study of regulatory T cells in long-lasting Graves disease. TCRdb re-derived calls from the multiplex PCR reads in MiXCR, one entry per CDR3 protein. The repertoire holds 350,000 to 450,000 distinct CDR3 sequences, 21% seen once, with about 13% in the top ten. Sequenced material: peripheral blood mononuclear cells (PBMCs), taken when the disease was refractory, from a patient treated with antithyroid drugs. The receptors come from a female donor with Graves disease. Both conserved end residues are part of each CDR3. Each record gives: V gene, J gene, CDR3 protein.

v_gene: TRBV20-1
j_gene: TRBJ1-1
CDR3aa: CSAPLRDTEAFF

v_gene: TRBV5-1
j_gene: TRBJ1-2
CDR3aa: CASSLGPGVRVENGYTF

v_gene: TRBV12-3/TRBV12-4
j_gene: TRBJ1-1
CDR3aa: CASSSGVGAFF

v_gene: TRBV12-3/TRBV12-4
j_gene: TRBJ1-4
CDR3aa: CASSLVQGQKLFF

v_gene: TRBV29-1
j_gene: TRBJ2-7
CDR3aa: CSVESPAGVPYEQYF

v_gene: TRBV28
j_gene: TRBJ2-7
CDR3aa: CASRLGQGNLYEQYF

v_gene: TRBV28
j_gene: TRBJ1-1
CDR3aa: CASSHRGRMNTEAFF

v_gene: TRBV4-1
j_gene: TRBJ2-7
CDR3aa: CASSHPRDEQYF

v_gene: TRBV7-2
j_gene: TRBJ1-1
CDR3aa: CASSLGGWGDTEAFF

v_gene: TRBV6-1
j_gene: TRBJ2-5
CDR3aa: CASNEQGDQETQYF

v_gene: TRBV6-1
j_gene: TRBJ2-7
CDR3aa: CASSPVSGQAFYEQYF

v_gene: TRBV20-1
j_gene: TRBJ1-5
CDR3aa: CSAGVGSNQPQHF

v_gene: TRBV12-5
j_gene: TRBJ1-2
CDR3aa: CANTGDRHNYGYTF

v_gene: TRBV27
j_gene: TRBJ2-3
CDR3aa: CASSSLNLIYTDTQYF

v_gene: TRBV6-1
j_gene: TRBJ1-5
CDR3aa: CASQAGNQPQHF

v_gene: TRBV15
j_gene: TRBJ2-5
CDR3aa: CATSPQTTQETQYF

v_gene: TRBV6-1
j_gene: TRBJ1-2
CDR3aa: CASTIVGDGYTF

v_gene: TRBV28
j_gene: TRBJ2-5
CDR3aa: CASSFAFGDELETQYF

v_gene: TRBV15
j_gene: TRBJ2-2
CDR3aa: CATSWKYGLDYTTGELFF

v_gene: TRBV18
j_gene: TRBJ2-2
CDR3aa: CASSPQAGELFF

v_gene: TRBV20-1
j_gene: TRBJ2-7
CDR3aa: CSTSYRASDPYEQYF

v_gene: TRBV7-2
j_gene: TRBJ2-2
CDR3aa: CASSPGDWVIGELFF

v_gene: TRBV28
j_gene: TRBJ2-7
CDR3aa: CASSMTGPDTYEQYF

v_gene: TRBV27
j_gene: TRBJ2-7
CDR3aa: CASSLRGTSRYSYEQYF

v_gene: TRBV7-6
j_gene: TRBJ2-7
CDR3aa: CASSLVAGLKGEQYF

v_gene: TRBV14
j_gene: TRBJ2-5
CDR3aa: CASSRTDLQETQYF

v_gene: TRBV24-1
j_gene: TRBJ2-3
CDR3aa: CATSDTSGGDTQYF

v_gene: TRBV7-2
j_gene: TRBJ2-1
CDR3aa: CASSLGLAVNEQFF